The 29 T cell receptor beta chains listed next were all sequenced from one sample in a study of blood T cell repertoires in COVID-19 (dated by TCRdb to 2018 to 2021). The method behind the library was the immunoSEQ multiplex PCR assay. TCRdb's version of the immuneACCESS table is confined to in-frame rearrangements and falls short of the full clone set. An unresolved V gene accounts for under half of the shortfall where checked; the remainder is of unknown origin. This sample lists approximately 220,000 clones; about 86% were detected once. The ten largest account for 8.2% of the sample. The sequenced material came from peripheral blood. The receptors come from a woman between 50 and 59 years old with acute or convalescent COVID-19.

This rearrangement joins TRBV14 to TRBJ2-5; 8 bases are a match to TRBD1. This CDR3 is 16 amino acids long. The J segment lost 1 base and the V segment lost 1 base, leaving 5 bases of the junction unmatched. Germline V gives CDR1 SGHDN, CDR2 FVKESK. Written as DNA, the CDR3 is TGTGCCAGCAGCCAAGCCGGCAGGGGGCCCCAAGAGACCCAGTACTTC. Residues: CASSQAGRGPQETQYF.

This clone was found once. The V gene is TRBV2, the J gene TRBJ1-5; 10 bases agree with TRBD1. V trimming: 3 bases; J trimming: 4 bases; junction bases outside the gene matches: 12. The CDR3 has 18 amino acids. Germline CDR1 and CDR2: SNHLY and FYNNEI. The CDR3 is CASSDPTGGATGNQPQHF. CDR3 coding DNA: TGTGCCAGCAGTGATCCGACAGGGGGCGCGACGGGGAATCAGCCCCAGCATTTT.

This clone was seen only once. The chain combines TRBV2 with TRBJ1-4, with D perhaps TRBD1 (5 bases). Between the trimmed V and J ends, which lost 4 bases and 6 bases, there was a span of 24 bases. Germline V lookup: CDR1 SNHLY, CDR2 FYNNEI. CDR3 length: 18 amino acids. In DNA form, the CDR3 reads TGTGCCAGCAGTGTTTTTGCCCGTTTGTCTGGAGGGGATGAAAAACTGTTTTTT. It translates to CASSVFARLSGGDEKLFF.

The chain is built from TRBV19 and TRBJ1-1; tentative D call: TRBD1 (5 bases). This CDR3 is 16 amino acids long. Germline V gene sequence: CDR1 LNHDA, CDR2 SQIVND (reference sequence). Trimming stripped 2 bases from V and 5 bases from J, with 18 bases between. For the CDR3, the DNA is TGTGCCAGTAGTATACCGCAGGGAGGCGGCAGTACTGAAGCTTTCTTT. Protein product: CASSIPQGGGSTEAFF. The variable domain in full, with the rest retrieved from reference TRBV19 and TRBJ1-1, is DGGITQSPKYLFRKEGQNVTLSCEQNLNHDAMYWYRQDPGQGLRLIYYSQIVNDFQKGDIAEGYSVSREKKESFPLTVTSAQKNPTAFYLCASSIPQGGGSTEAFFGQGTRLTVV.

This chain links TRBV10-3 with TRBJ2-2; D is possibly TRBD1 (6 bases). The ends were cut back, 6 bases at V and 4 bases at J, with 12 bases in the middle. The CDR3 length is 14 residues. CDR1 is ENHRY and CDR2 is SYGVKD in the germline V gene. The CDR3 region has the DNA TGTGCCATCAGCAACACAGGGACCACCGGGGAGCTGTTTTTT. Translating it yields CAISNTGTTGELFF.

The chain employs TRBV5-1 and TRBJ1-2; possible D gene TRBD1, 6 bases. V lost 2 bases to trimming and J lost 1 base, with 15 bases between them. Germline lookup yields CDR1 SGHRS and CDR2 YFSETQ. This CDR3 region has 16 residues. The CDR3 bases are TGCGCCAGCAGCTTCCAGGGGACCCGTGGTAACTATGGCTACACCTTC. The encoded protein is CASSFQGTRGNYGYTF. Complete variable domain (other parts from reference TRBV5-1 and TRBJ1-2): KAGVTQTPRYLIKTRGQQVTLSCSPISGHRSVSWYQQTPGQGLQFLFEYFSETQRNKGNFPGRFSGRQFSNSRSEMNVSTLELGDSALYLCASSFQGTRGNYGYTFGSGTRLTVV.

In its sample, this clone was seen once. The chain joins TRBV5-4 to TRBJ2-7, with TRBD2 matching 10 bases. Germline V gene sequence: CDR1 SGHNT, CDR2 YYREEE (reference sequence). The CDR3 contains 15 residues. V lost 4 bases and J lost 2; bases outside the gene matches: 6. CDR3 sequence reads: CASSPVAGGAYEQYF. DNA of the CDR3: TGTGCCAGCAGCCCAGTAGCGGGAGGAGCCTACGAGCAGTACTTC.

This clone was seen only once. The chain joins TRBV10-3 to TRBJ2-3, with D maybe TRBD2 (5 bases). V lost 6 bases and J lost 4, with 14 bases in between. CDR1 is ENHRY and CDR2 is SYGVKD in the germline V gene. The CDR3 sequence is 14 residues long. CDR3 DNA sequence: TGTGCCATCAGGGACGAGGGTTCTTCAGATACGCAGTATTTT. Its protein product is CAIRDEGSSDTQYF.

The table lists this clone with a few counts. V usage is TRBV24-1 and J usage is TRBJ2-7, with D perhaps matching TRBD1 (6 bases). The CDR3 contains 16 residues. Trimming left V 3 bases short and J 2 bases short, with 16 bases between. Germline V gene sequence: CDR1 KGHDR, CDR2 SFDVKD. The CDR3 sequence: CATSDAQPRGTYEQYF. The DNA for the CDR3 is TGTGCCACCAGTGATGCCCAACCGAGGGGGACCTACGAGCAGTACTTC.

The rearrangement uses TRBV24-1 and TRBJ2-5, with 9 bases fitting TRBD1. The V gene end was trimmed by 12 bases and the J gene end by 3 bases; junction bases not matched to a gene: 4. The CDR3 loop spans 12 amino acids. From germline, CDR1 is KGHDR and CDR2 SFDVKD. Here the CDR3 DNA reads TGTGCCGCCGGGGACAGGGAAGAGACCCAGTACTTC. Its protein is CAAGDREETQYF.

This chain links TRBV6-6 with TRBJ2-2; 13 bases map to TRBD2. Germline V CDR1 and CDR2: MNHNY, SVGAGI (reference sequence). The CDR3 contains 17 residues. V lost 5 bases, J lost 5 bases, and 8 bases stayed unmatched. In DNA form, the CDR3 reads TGTGCCAGCAGTCCGGGACTAGCGGGAAGGTCGACCGGGGAGCTGTTTTTT. Residues: CASSPGLAGRSTGELFF.

Only a few counts were recorded for this clone. V usage is TRBV15 and J usage is TRBJ1-2; D is ambiguous. Per germline, CDR1 LNHNV and CDR2 YYDKDF (reference sequence). Trimming stripped 1 base from V and 5 bases from J, with 14 bases between. CDR3 length: 15 residues. The DNA for the CDR3 is TGTGCCACCAGCAGAGTGAGAGGTCAAACTTATGGCTACACCTTC. Protein: CATSRVRGQTYGYTF.

The chain combines TRBV13 with TRBJ2-2; the match to TRBD2 covers 8 bases. Per the germline V gene, CDR1 is PRHDT and CDR2 is FYEKMQ (reference sequence). The ends lost 7 bases at V and 3 bases at J; junction bases unmatched: 10. This CDR3 comprises 16 residues. This CDR3 is CASTPSSGWDTGELFF. The CDR3 DNA is TGTGCCAGCACTCCTTCTAGCGGGTGGGACACCGGGGAGCTGTTTTTT.

The chain carries TRBV15 and TRBJ1-2; D possibly corresponds to TRBD1 (5 bases). There are 14 residues in the CDR3. Between the trimmed V and J ends, which lost 0 bases and 3 bases, there was a span of 8 bases. CDR1 is LNHNV, CDR2 YYDKDF, per germline (reference sequence). CDR3 region: CATSRDLTDYGYTF. In DNA form, the CDR3 reads TGTGCCACCAGCAGAGATTTGACAGACTATGGCTACACCTTC.

On this clone itself: Other DNA sequences of this sample code for an identical CDR3. The chain is built from TRBV2 and TRBJ2-5; a weak D match, TRBD2 (6 bases). The V gene lost 6 bases and the J gene lost 4 bases, with 6 bases spanning the gap. Germline V gene sequence: CDR1 SNHLY, CDR2 FYNNEI. This CDR3 spans 11 amino acids. The CDR3 here is CASREGETQYF. CDR3 DNA: TGTGCCAGCAGGGAGGGAGAGACCCAGTACTTC. The variable domain in full, with the rest retrieved from reference TRBV2 and TRBJ2-5, is EPEVTQTPSHQVTQMGQEVILRCVPISNHLYFYWYRQILGQKVEFLVSFYNNEISEKSEIFDDQFSVERPDGSNFTLKIRSTKLEDSAMYFCASREGETQYFGPGTRLLVL.

The chain combines TRBV5-1 with TRBJ2-1; 10 nucleotides match TRBD2. The V segment lost 3 bases and the J segment 1 base; nucleotides outside the gene matches: 4. This CDR3 region has 16 residues. Looked up from germline, CDR1 is SGHRS and CDR2 is YFSETQ. The CDR3 region is CASSSSGSWSYNEQFF. The CDR3 nucleotides read TGCGCCAGCAGCTCTAGCGGGAGTTGGTCCTACAATGAGCAGTTCTTC.

Note on this clone: One end of the junction is discordant with germline, which a read error may explain. The V gene is TRBV24-1, the J gene TRBJ2-2, with D unresolved. The CDR3 totals 11 residues. CDR1 KGHDR and CDR2 SFDVKD come from the germline V gene. CDR3 in amino acids: CATSNSGELFF. CDR3 nucleotides: TGTGCCACCAGTAACAGCGGGGAGCTGTTTTTT.

V and J are TRBV24-1 and TRBJ2-3, with 8 bases aligning to TRBD1. The germline V gene has CDR1 KGHDR and CDR2 SFDVKD. The V and J ends lost 9 bases and 1 base, in that order; junction bases with no gene match: 2. This CDR3 region has 13 residues. In DNA, the CDR3 is TGTGCCACCGACAGGGGAGGCACAGATACGCAGTATTTT. Protein sequence: CATDRGGTDTQYF.

The rearrangement links TRBV5-4 to TRBJ1-2; the D is unclear. The germline V gene encodes CDR1 SGHNT and CDR2 YYREEE (reference sequence). The CDR3 spans 14 residues. V gave up 2 bases and J gave up 3 bases, with 11 bases separating them. In DNA form, the CDR3 reads TGTGCCAGCAGCTTTTCCCAGGAAGACTATGGCTACACCTTC. Translated, it gives CASSFSQEDYGYTF.

The rearrangement links TRBV7-2 to TRBJ2-7, with 9 bases matching TRBD1. This CDR3 has 15 residues. V shed 3 bases and J 7 bases; nucleotides not matched to a gene: 10. CDR1 SGHTA and CDR2 FQGNSA come from the germline V gene. This CDR3 reads CASSFGQGFSYEQYF. As DNA, the CDR3 is TGTGCCAGCAGCTTTGGACAGGGGTTTTCGTATGAGCAGTACTTC. Using reference TRBV7-2 and TRBJ2-7 for the parts outside the CDR3, the full variable domain is GAGVSQSPSNKVTEKGKDVELRCDPISGHTALYWYRQSLGQGLEFLIYFQGNSAPDKSGLPSDRFSAERTGGSVSTLTIQRTQQEDSAVYLCASSFGQGFSYEQYFGPGTRLTVT.

Only one count was recorded for this clone. The chain carries TRBV6-6 and TRBJ2-4, with 9 bases lining up with TRBD2. V gave up 5 bases and J gave up 7 bases; unmatched junction bases: 21. This CDR3 has 19 amino acids. Germline V gene sequence: CDR1 MNHNY, CDR2 SVGAGI (reference sequence). DNA of the CDR3: TGTGCCAGCAGTCCCCGGCACAAACCGGGACTAGCCCTCAGGAACATTCAGTACTTC. Translation: CASSPRHKPGLALRNIQYF.

The chain is built from TRBV28 and TRBJ2-7; no reliable D call. The CDR3 consists of 12 residues. The V gene lost 2 bases and the J gene lost 3 bases, with 5 bases spanning the gap. Germline CDR1 MDHEN, CDR2 SYDVKM. CDR3 region: CASSLNNYEQYF. The CDR3 nucleotides read TGTGCCAGCAGTTTAAACAACTACGAGCAGTACTTC.

The rearrangement joins TRBV19 to TRBJ1-5; TRBD1 might be the D (5 bases). Germline V gene data show CDR1 as LNHDA and CDR2 as SQIVND (reference sequence). Trimming removed 4 bases from V and 5 bases from J, with 6 bases in between. The CDR3 sequence is 12 residues long. The CDR3 reads CASSRGDQPQHF. CDR3 in DNA: TGTGCCAGTAGTAGGGGGGATCAGCCCCAGCATTTT.

The V call is TRBV15, the J call TRBJ2-1; 8 positions match TRBD1. The CDR3 contains 15 residues. Germline V CDR1 and CDR2: LNHNV, YYDKDF (reference sequence). J was trimmed by 5 bases and V by 1 base; bases with no gene match: 4. In DNA, the CDR3 is TGTGCCACCAGCAGAGGCGGGACAGGCGACAATGAGCAGTTCTTC. It translates to CATSRGGTGDNEQFF. Combining the CDR3 with reference TRBV15 and TRBJ2-1 gives the whole variable domain DAMVIQNPRYQVTQFGKPVTLSCSQTLNHNVMYWYQQKSSQAPKLLFHYYDKDFNNEADTPDNFQSRRPNTSFCFLDIRSPGLGDTAMYLCATSRGGTGDNEQFFGPGTRLTVL.

The chain employs TRBV24-1 and TRBJ2-1; D perhaps matches TRBD1 (5 bases). This CDR3 spans 14 amino acids. Trimming left V 0 bases short and J 12 bases short, with 14 bases between. Germline V lookup: CDR1 KGHDR, CDR2 SFDVKD. This chain's CDR3 is CATSDLPQGFRQFF. DNA for the CDR3: TGTGCCACCAGTGATTTGCCCCAGGGTTTCAGGCAGTTCTTC.

The chain is built from TRBV24-1 and TRBJ1-5; 7 positions agree with TRBD1. This CDR3 spans 14 amino acids. Germline CDR1 reads KGHDR; CDR2 reads SFDVKD. Germline trimming cut 3 bases from V and 8 bases from J; bases unmatched to any gene: 6. The CDR3 nucleotides read TGTGCCACCAGTGATGGGACAGCCGGGGAGCCCCAGCATTTT. Translating gives CATSDGTAGEPQHF.

The genes are TRBV3-1 (or the pseudogene TRBV3-2) and TRBJ1-2; D ambiguous. Germline V gene lookup returns CDR1 LGHDT and CDR2 YNNKEL (reference sequence). CDR3 length: 19 amino acids. V was shortened by 0 bases and J by 4 bases, with 24 bases between the two germline ends. This CDR3 is CASSQDYRRPLDLGYGYTF. The CDR3 DNA is TGTGCCAGCAGCCAAGACTATAGGAGACCTTTGGACTTAGGCTATGGCTACACCTTC.

V usage is TRBV7-8 and J usage is TRBJ2-6; possibly TRBD1 for D (5 bases). The CDR3 loop spans 15 amino acids. Germline V gives CDR1 SGHVS, CDR2 FQNEAQ. Between the trimmed V and J ends, which lost 5 bases and 0 bases, there was a span of 8 bases. The CDR3 bases are TGTGCCAGCAGCGCCAGGGACTCTGGGGCCAACGTCCTGACTTTC. It yields the protein CASSARDSGANVLTF.

This sequence joins TRBV5-6 and TRBJ2-2, with D maybe TRBD2 (5 bases). V was trimmed by 4 bases and J by 0 bases, leaving 10 bases between them. The CDR3 is 15 amino acids. Looked up from germline, CDR1 is SGHDT and CDR2 is YYEEEE. In nucleotides, the CDR3 is TGTGCCAGCAGCCGAGGACTCACGAACACCGGGGAGCTGTTTTTT. It specifies CASSRGLTNTGELFF. The variable domain in full, with the rest retrieved from reference TRBV5-6 and TRBJ2-2, is DAGVTQSPTHLIKTRGQQVTLRCSPKSGHDTVSWYQQALGQGPQFIFQYYEEEERQRGNFPDRFSGHQFPNYSSELNVNALLLGDSALYLCASSRGLTNTGELFFGEGSRLTVL.